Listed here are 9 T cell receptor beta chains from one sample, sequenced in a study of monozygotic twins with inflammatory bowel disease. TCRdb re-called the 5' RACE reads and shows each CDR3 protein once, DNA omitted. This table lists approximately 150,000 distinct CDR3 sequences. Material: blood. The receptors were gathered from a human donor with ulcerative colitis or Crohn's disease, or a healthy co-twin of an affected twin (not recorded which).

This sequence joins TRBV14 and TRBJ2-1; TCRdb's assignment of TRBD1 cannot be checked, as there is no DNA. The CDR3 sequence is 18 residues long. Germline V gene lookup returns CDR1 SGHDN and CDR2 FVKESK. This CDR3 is CASSHPLSGVTQGNEQFF. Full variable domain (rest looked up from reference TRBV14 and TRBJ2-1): EAGVTQFPSHSVIEKGQTVTLRCDPISGHDNLYWYRRVMGKEIKFLLHFVKESKQDESGMPNNRFLAERTGGTYSTLKVQPAELEDSGVYFCASSHPLSGVTQGNEQFFGPGTRLTVL.

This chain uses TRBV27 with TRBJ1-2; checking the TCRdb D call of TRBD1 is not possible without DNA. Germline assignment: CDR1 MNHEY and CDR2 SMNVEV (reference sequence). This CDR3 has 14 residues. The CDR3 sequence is CASSWDPGTYGYTF.

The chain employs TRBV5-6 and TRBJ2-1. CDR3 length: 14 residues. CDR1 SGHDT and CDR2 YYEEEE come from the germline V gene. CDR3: CASSLGSSAGEQFF.

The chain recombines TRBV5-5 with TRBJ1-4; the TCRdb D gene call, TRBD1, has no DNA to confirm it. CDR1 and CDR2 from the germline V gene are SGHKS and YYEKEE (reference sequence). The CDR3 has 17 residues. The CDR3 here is CASSRRPGQGIEEKLFF.

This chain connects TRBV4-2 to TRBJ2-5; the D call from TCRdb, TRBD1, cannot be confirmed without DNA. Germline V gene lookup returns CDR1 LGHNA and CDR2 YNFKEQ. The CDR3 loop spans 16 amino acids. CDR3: CASSQESRQGGTAQYF.

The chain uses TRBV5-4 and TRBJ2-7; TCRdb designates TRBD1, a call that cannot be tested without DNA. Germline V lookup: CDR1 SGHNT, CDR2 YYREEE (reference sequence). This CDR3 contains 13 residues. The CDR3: CASSFSGTAGQYF.

The CDR3 loop reads CASSQPTTSGGGPLGETQYF. The J gene is TRBJ2-5, the V gene TRBV6-2 or TRBV6-3; TCRdb calls TRBD2, which cannot be checked without DNA. CDR1 is MNHEY and CDR2 is SVGEGT in the germline V gene. The CDR3 runs 20 residues.

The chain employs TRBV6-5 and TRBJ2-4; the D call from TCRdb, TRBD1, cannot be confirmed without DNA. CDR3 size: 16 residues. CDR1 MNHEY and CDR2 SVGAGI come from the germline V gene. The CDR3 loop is CASSYWAPGDKNIQYF.

The CDR3 here is CASRPDGGTEFF. This sequence joins TRBV5-5 and TRBJ2-1; absent DNA, TCRdb's TRBD1 call cannot be checked. Germline assignment: CDR1 SGHKS and CDR2 YYEKEE (reference sequence). This CDR3 region has 12 residues.